A single sample is the source of the 6 T cell receptor beta chains below, sequenced in a study of cytomegalovirus exposure and HLA in healthy donors. PCR amplification relied on 60 Vbeta primers (plus 13 Jbeta primers). Measured with immunoSEQ multiplex PCR; TCRdb has only the in-frame clones, and not every one. This table has about 92,000 clones, 84% appearing once. Material for sequencing was PBMCs. The receptors come from a woman aged 18-29 years in good health and CMV-seropositive.

V and J are TRBV15 and TRBJ1-2; TRBD1 aligns across 9 bases. This CDR3 region has 15 residues. Germline assignment: CDR1 LNHNV and CDR2 YYDKDF (reference sequence). V was clipped by 5 bases and J by 8 bases; unmatched bases: 12. The DNA of the CDR3 is TGTGCCACCAGCCCGCGCACAGGGGGCTCCTACGGCTACACCTTC. Its protein product is CATSPRTGGSYGYTF.

The V gene is TRBV6-5, the J gene TRBJ2-5; 11 nucleotides align to TRBD1. V shed 4 bases and J 5 bases; nucleotides not matched to a gene: 6. The germline V gene encodes CDR1 MNHEY and CDR2 SVGAGI. The CDR3 contains 15 residues. The CDR3 sequence is CASSFGQGATETQYF. DNA of the CDR3: TGTGCCAGCAGTTTTGGACAGGGGGCGACGGAGACCCAGTACTTC.

The chain employs TRBV7-6 and TRBJ2-7; 8 nucleotides line up with TRBD2. With 0 bases clipped from V and 4 bases from J, the junction kept 5 bases outside the gene matches. The CDR3 contains 15 residues. Germline values: CDR1 SGHVS, CDR2 FNYEAQ. In DNA form, the CDR3 reads TGTGCCAGCAGCTTAGCCAGCGGGAGTATGTACGAGCAGTACTTC. Encoded protein: CASSLASGSMYEQYF.

This clone was picked up one time. The chain combines TRBV7-9 with TRBJ2-7, with D perhaps matching TRBD1 (6 bases). The germline V gene has CDR1 SEHNR and CDR2 FQNEAQ (reference sequence). The CDR3 loop spans 13 amino acids. The CDR3 region is CSITDSRTYEQYF. The CDR3 DNA is TGTTCCATTACGGACAGTAGAACCTACGAGCAGTACTTC.

J is TRBJ1-2 and V is TRBV28; possibly TRBD1 for D (5 bases). The germline CDR1 and CDR2 sequences are MDHEN and SYDVKM. The CDR3 consists of 14 residues. The V end was cut by 10 bases, the J end by 7 bases, with 22 bases between. The DNA of the CDR3 is TGTGCCACCCCCGCAGGGCCGGAACTTTCTGGCTACACCTTC. Protein: CATPAGPELSGYTF.

V is TRBV28 and J is TRBJ1-4, with D possibly TRBD1 on 5 matching bases. Germline CDR1 MDHEN, CDR2 SYDVKM. V was cut by 4 bases and J by 7 bases, with 19 bases left in between. The CDR3 is made up of 16 amino acids. Here the CDR3 reads CASSSPEGRAAEKLFF. CDR3 bases: TGTGCCAGCAGTTCCCCTGAGGGGAGGGCGGCTGAAAAACTGTTTTTT.